A selection of T cell receptor beta chains follows, all from one sample in a study of blood T cell repertoires in COVID-19. The repertoire was sequenced with immunoSEQ multiplex PCR; TCRdb's copy has only in-frame clones and lacks some. This sample has 350,000 to 550,000 clones; approximately 90% occur once, and the top ten carry almost 2%. The sample taken for sequencing was PBMCs or T cells enriched from blood (not recorded which). The source is a woman aged 18-35 years with acute COVID-19. Each CDR3 is given with its conserved first and last residue. Each record gives: clone size, V gene, J gene, D gene, CDR3 DNA, CDR3 protein. The D gene is left open where the match is weak. Clone sizes are given selectively: once, few, many, or a class where the clone is expanded.

few	TRBV30	TRBJ2-5	.	TGTGCCTGGAGTCAGGGGGAGACCCAGTACTTC	CAWSQGETQYF
once	TRBV4-1	TRBJ2-7	.	TGCGCCAGCAGCCAAGTGGGGGGGGCCGAGCAGTACTTC	CASSQVGGAEQYF
.	TRBV5-4	TRBJ2-3	TRBD1	TGTGCCAGCAGCTTGGGACAGGGAGCAGATACGCAGTATTTT	CASSLGQGADTQYF
once	TRBV28	TRBJ1-2	.	TGTGCCAGCACTGACGACAGGCGCTATGGCTACACCTTC	CASTDDRRYGYTF
.	TRBV4-3	TRBJ1-3	.	TGCGCCAGCAGCCAAGGGCCGGGGGTTGGAAACACCATATATTTT	CASSQGPGVGNTIYF
.	TRBV4-1	TRBJ2-1	TRBD2	TGCGCCAGCAGCCAAGACGGGACTAGCGGGTTCGGTGAGCAGTTCTTC	CASSQDGTSGFGEQFF
.	TRBV4-3	TRBJ2-7	TRBD2	TGCGCCAGCAGCCCTGTGGGTCTAGCGGGGGAAAAGGGCGAGCAGTACTTC	CASSPVGLAGEKGEQYF
once	TRBV7-3	TRBJ2-5	TRBD2	TGTGCCAGCAGCCTTAGCGGGGGGGGCCTGGAGACCCAGTACTTC	CASSLSGGGLETQYF
.	TRBV5-5	TRBJ2-2	TRBD1	TGTGCCAGCAGCCCGGGACAGGGAAACACCGGGGAGCTGTTTTTT	CASSPGQGNTGELFF
.	TRBV7-6	TRBJ2-7	TRBD2	TGTGCCAGCAGCTTAGTAGGGGTTTCACTAGCGGGGCCCTACGAGCAGTACTTC	CASSLVGVSLAGPYEQYF